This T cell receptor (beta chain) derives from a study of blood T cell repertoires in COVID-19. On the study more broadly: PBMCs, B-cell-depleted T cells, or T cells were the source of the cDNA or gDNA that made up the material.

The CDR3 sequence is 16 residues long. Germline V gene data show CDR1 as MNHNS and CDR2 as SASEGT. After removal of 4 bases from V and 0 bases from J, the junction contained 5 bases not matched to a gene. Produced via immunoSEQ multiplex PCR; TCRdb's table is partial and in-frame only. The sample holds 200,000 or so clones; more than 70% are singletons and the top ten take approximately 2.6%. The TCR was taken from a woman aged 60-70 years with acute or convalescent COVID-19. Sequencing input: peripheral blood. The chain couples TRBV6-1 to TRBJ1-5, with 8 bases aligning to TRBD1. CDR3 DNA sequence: TGTGCCAGCAGTGCAGGACAGGGATATAGCAATCAGCCCCAGCATTTT. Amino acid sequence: CASSAGQGYSNQPQHF.